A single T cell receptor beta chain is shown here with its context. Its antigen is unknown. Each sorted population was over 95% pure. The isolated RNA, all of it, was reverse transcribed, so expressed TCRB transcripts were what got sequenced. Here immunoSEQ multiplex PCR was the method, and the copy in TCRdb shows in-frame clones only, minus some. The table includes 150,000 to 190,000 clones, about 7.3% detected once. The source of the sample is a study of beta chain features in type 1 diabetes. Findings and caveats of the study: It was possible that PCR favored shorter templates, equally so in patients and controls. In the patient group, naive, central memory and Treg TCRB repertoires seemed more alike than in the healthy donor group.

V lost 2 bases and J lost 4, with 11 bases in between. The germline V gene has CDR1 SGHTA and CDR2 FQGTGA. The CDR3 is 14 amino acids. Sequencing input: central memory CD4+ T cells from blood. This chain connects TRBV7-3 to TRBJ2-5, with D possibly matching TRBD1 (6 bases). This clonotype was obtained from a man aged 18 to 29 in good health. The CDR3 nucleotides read TGTGCCAGCAGCTTAGTACCAGGGGCAGAGACCCAGTACTTC. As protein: CASSLVPGAETQYF. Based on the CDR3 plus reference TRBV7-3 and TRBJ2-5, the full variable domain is GAGVSQTPSNKVTEKGKYVELRCDPISGHTALYWYRQSLGQGPEFLIYFQGTGAADDSGLPNDRFFAVRPEGSVSTLKIQRTERGDSAVYLCASSLVPGAETQYFGPGTRLLVL.